The rows below give T cell receptor beta chains drawn from one sample of a study of cytomegalovirus exposure and HLA in healthy donors. The method was immunoSEQ multiplex PCR; TCRdb's version includes in-frame clones alone and lacks a portion of them. The sample comprises roughly 150,000 clones, over 60% of which are singletons, and roughly 2% rests with the top ten. The sample taken for sequencing was PBMCs. These receptors came from a man aged 30-40 years in good health and CMV-seronegative. Each CDR3 is given with its conserved first and last residue. Rows give clone size only sometimes, using once, few, many, or a class for an expanded clone.

>14|TRBJ2-7|-|TRBV28
CASSLIGAYHEQYF
>15|TRBJ2-1|-|TRBV19
CASMPQRDYNNEQFF
>15|TRBJ2-1|-|TRBV9
CASSVAVAEYNEQFF
>16|TRBJ2-1|-|TRBV19
CASSHPGPSGFVEQFF
>14|TRBJ2-7|-|TRBV6-1
CASTQRGGLYEQYF
>16|TRBJ2-2|once|TRBV5-5
CASSMTSGVPTGELFF
>15|TRBJ2-1|-|TRBV5-8
CASSLGSSGYNEQFF
>16|TRBJ2-1|-|TRBV9
CASSVDELAYNNEQFF
>13|TRBJ1-1|-|TRBV6-5
CASSSTGTSEAFF
>13|TRBJ2-1|few|TRBV4-1
CASSQVSGNEQFF
>15|TRBJ1-1|-|TRBV2
CASSELGGGNTEAFF
>12|TRBJ2-1|-|TRBV12-5
CASGNRLARQFF
>18|TRBJ1-5|-|TRBV10-2
CASSEPSLQGWPNQPQHF
>17|TRBJ1-4|-|TRBV11-2
CASSLDPGHRIGEKLFF
>15|TRBJ2-7|-|TRBV10-3
CAISETSGSSYEQYF
>14|TRBJ2-1|-|TRBV6-5
CASRKQGRNNEQFF
>13|TRBJ2-5|-|TRBV10-3
CAIGVADQETQYF
>12|TRBJ1-2|-|TRBV29-1
CSVDAWTYGYTF